The next 25 T cell receptor beta chains were all read from a single sample in a study of T cells expressing NK-cell markers. TCRdb re-called the 5' RACE reads; every CDR3 protein appears as one record, without DNA. This table holds some 150,000 distinct CDR3 sequences. Material for sequencing was blood T cells: a sorted CD56 or NKG2C T cell subset, CD4+ or CD8+ T cells, or bulk PBMC T cells (not recorded which). These receptor sequences come from a man aged 18 to 30 in good health.

CDR3 loop: CASSQGGATDTQYF. The chain joins TRBV6-1 to TRBJ2-3; TCRdb's D gene call, TRBD1, goes unchecked for lack of DNA. Germline CDR1 MNHNS, CDR2 SASEGT. This CDR3 is 14 amino acids long.

This chain connects TRBV12-3 or TRBV12-4 to TRBJ2-1. CDR3 length: 15 residues. CDR3 loop: CASSLSSGSWDEQFF.

The chain has TRBV30 and TRBJ2-2; the D call of TRBD1 rests on TCRdb alone, since no DNA is present to check it. In germline, CDR1 is GTSNPN, CDR2 SVGIG (reference sequence). This CDR3 region has 11 residues. The CDR3 protein is CASKGPGELFF.

The chain is built from TRBV29-1 and TRBJ2-1; lacking DNA, the TRBD1 call made by TCRdb goes unchecked. Germline values: CDR1 SQVTM, CDR2 ANQGSEA. This CDR3 has 14 amino acids. The CDR3 loop is CSVEGGTAYNEQFF.

The CDR3 here is CASSKGLANEQFF. V usage is TRBV12-3 or TRBV12-4 and J usage is TRBJ2-1; TCRdb indicates TRBD2, and absent DNA this call remains unverified. CDR3 length equals 13 residues.

This rearrangement joins TRBV4-1 to TRBJ1-1; TCRdb returns TRBD1, unconfirmable since there is no DNA. The germline CDR1 and CDR2 sequences are MGHRA and YSYEKL. The CDR3 totals 16 residues. The CDR3 sequence: CASSPTGTGIGTEAFF.

J is TRBJ2-1 and V is TRBV9; TCRdb selects TRBD2, and the lack of DNA leaves this call unchecked. The germline gives CDR1 SGDLS, CDR2 YYNGEE. This CDR3 spans 14 amino acids. The CDR3 reads CASSVGGFSNEQFF.

The rearrangement joins TRBV23-1 to TRBJ2-1; TCRdb's D call, TRBD2, is unchecked because there is no DNA. TRBV23-1 is marked as an open reading frame, function uncertain. The CDR3 extends over 16 amino acids. The CDR3 sequence: CASSQGGTETYNEQFF.

The J gene is TRBJ2-1, the V gene TRBV6-1. There are 14 residues in the CDR3. Germline CDR1 MNHNS, CDR2 SASEGT. This chain's CDR3 is CASRRSSYSNEQFF.

The genes are TRBV18 and TRBJ2-1; TCRdb reports TRBD2, a call that lacks DNA to check it against. The CDR3 sequence is 16 residues long. Germline V gene lookup returns CDR1 KGHSH and CDR2 LQKENI. Here the CDR3 reads CASSPASSGTLNEQFF.

The chain links TRBV29-1 to TRBJ1-1; TCRdb gives TRBD1 as the D gene, but with no DNA this cannot be confirmed. Germline CDR1 is SQVTM and CDR2 is ANQGSEA. The CDR3 length is 13 residues. The CDR3: CSVGGGGRTEAFF.

The chain couples TRBV6-4 to TRBJ2-1; TCRdb lists TRBD1, though no DNA is available to test this call. From germline, CDR1 is MRHNA and CDR2 SNTAGT. The CDR3 is 15 residues long. CDR3 protein: CASSDGARPYNEQFF.

The rearrangement joins TRBV7-2 to TRBJ2-3. The CDR3 extends over 14 amino acids. Per germline, CDR1 SGHTA and CDR2 FQGNSA. CDR3 sequence: CASSLWLRSDTQYF.

The rearrangement joins TRBV14 to TRBJ2-1; the TCRdb call, TRBD1, lacks DNA for checking. The CDR3 runs 15 residues. Germline V CDR1 and CDR2: SGHDN, FVKESK. The CDR3 protein is CASSQWVSPDNEQFF. Full variable domain (remainder filled in from reference TRBV14 and TRBJ2-1): EAGVTQFPSHSVIEKGQTVTLRCDPISGHDNLYWYRRVMGKEIKFLLHFVKESKQDESGMPNNRFLAERTGGTYSTLKVQPAELEDSGVYFCASSQWVSPDNEQFFGPGTRLTVL.

This rearrangement joins TRBV12-3 or TRBV12-4 to TRBJ2-1; TCRdb designates TRBD1, a call that cannot be tested without DNA. The CDR3 sequence is 13 residues long. The CDR3 sequence is CASSFSGNNEQFF.

J is TRBJ1-2 and V is TRBV20-1; TCRdb indicates TRBD1, and absent DNA this call remains unverified. There are 17 residues in the CDR3. Looked up from germline, CDR1 is DFQATT and CDR2 is SNEGSKA (reference sequence). CDR3 amino acids: CSAPPLAAAELNYGYTF.

J is TRBJ2-5 and V is TRBV7-9; TCRdb gives TRBD2 as the D gene, but with no DNA this cannot be confirmed. Germline lookup yields CDR1 SEHNR and CDR2 FQNEAQ (reference sequence). CDR3 length equals 16 residues. CDR3 loop: CASSGGLAEIQETQYF.

V and J are TRBV20-1 and TRBJ2-1. The CDR3 covers 16 residues. Per the germline V gene, CDR1 is DFQATT and CDR2 is SNEGSKA (reference sequence). The CDR3 loop is CSARDPQSTSYNEQFF.

This chain connects TRBV7-6 to TRBJ2-3; TCRdb's D call of TRBD2 is untestable without DNA. CDR3 length: 16 amino acids. In germline, CDR1 is SGHVS, CDR2 FNYEAQ. The CDR3 protein is CASSSRTHGGIDTQYF.

V and J are TRBV20-1 and TRBJ2-1. Germline V gene data show CDR1 as DFQATT and CDR2 as SNEGSKA (reference sequence). This CDR3 contains 18 residues. This chain's CDR3 is CSARDRLAVLSSYNEQFF.

The V call is TRBV27, the J call TRBJ2-1; TCRdb selects TRBD1, and the lack of DNA leaves this call unchecked. CDR1 MNHEY and CDR2 SMNVEV come from the germline V gene (reference sequence). The CDR3 totals 15 residues. CDR3 sequence: CASGLQGATYNEQFF.

The V gene is TRBV24-1, the J gene TRBJ2-3; TCRdb's D call, TRBD1, is unchecked because there is no DNA. This CDR3 spans 17 amino acids. Germline CDR1 KGHDR, CDR2 SFDVKD. The chain's CDR3 is CATSDTPDRVDTDTQYF.

The chain combines TRBV24-1 with TRBJ2-3; TCRdb outputs TRBD1, but without DNA this stays unchecked. The CDR3 covers 18 residues. The germline gives CDR1 KGHDR, CDR2 SFDVKD. The CDR3 region is CATSDPQTGSITTDTQYF.

CDR3 in amino acids: CASRTGSGNTIYF. This chain uses TRBV4-2 with TRBJ1-3; TCRdb's D gene call, TRBD1, goes unchecked for lack of DNA. The CDR3 extends over 13 amino acids. CDR1 is LGHNA and CDR2 is YNFKEQ in the germline V gene.

The J gene is TRBJ2-3, the V gene TRBV7-9; TCRdb selects TRBD2, and the lack of DNA leaves this call unchecked. Per the germline V gene, CDR1 is SEHNR and CDR2 is FQNEAQ (reference sequence). The CDR3 is 17 residues long. This CDR3 reads CASSFEKLAGGSDTQYF.